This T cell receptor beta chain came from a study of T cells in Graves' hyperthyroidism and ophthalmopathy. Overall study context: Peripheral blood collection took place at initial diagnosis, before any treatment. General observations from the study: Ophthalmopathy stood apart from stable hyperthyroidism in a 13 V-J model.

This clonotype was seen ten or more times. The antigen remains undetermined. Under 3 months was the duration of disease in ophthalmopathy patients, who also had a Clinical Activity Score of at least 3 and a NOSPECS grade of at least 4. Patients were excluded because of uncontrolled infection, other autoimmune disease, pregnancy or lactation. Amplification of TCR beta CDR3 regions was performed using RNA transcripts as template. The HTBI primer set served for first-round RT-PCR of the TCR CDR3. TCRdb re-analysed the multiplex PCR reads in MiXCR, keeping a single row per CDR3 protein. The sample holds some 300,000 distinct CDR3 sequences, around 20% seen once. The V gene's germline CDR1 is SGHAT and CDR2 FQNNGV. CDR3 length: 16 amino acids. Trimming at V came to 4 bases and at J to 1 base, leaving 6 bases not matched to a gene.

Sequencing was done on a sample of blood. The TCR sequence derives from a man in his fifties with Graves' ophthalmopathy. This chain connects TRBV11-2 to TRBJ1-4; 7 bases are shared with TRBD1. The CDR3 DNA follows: TGTGCCAGCAGCTCTCGACAGGGCGTAACTAATGAAAAACTGTTTTTT. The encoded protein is CASSSRQGVTNEKLFF.